The 20 T cell receptor beta chains below all came from one sample that was sequenced in a study of cytomegalovirus exposure and HLA in healthy donors (TCRdb year 2017). Libraries came from the immunoSEQ multiplex PCR assay. For the multiplex PCR, a mixture combining 60 forward primers for TCR Vbeta segments and 13 reverse primers for TCR Jbeta segments was used. The table comes from immuneACCESS by way of TCRdb, which keeps in-frame sequences with V and J called. Part of the clones is missing from these tables; in studies checked, under half for an unresolved V gene and the rest for unknown reasons. The sample table shows around 100,000 clones, and roughly 71% are seen once. The biggest ten clones account for around 9.9% of the sample. Sequenced material: PBMCs. The receptors derive from a man in his forties in good health and CMV-seropositive.

The chain links TRBV6-1 to TRBJ1-1, with D tentatively TRBD1 (5 bases). Germline V gene sequence: CDR1 MNHNS, CDR2 SASEGT. With 1 base removed from V and 11 bases from J, the gap between germline ends came to 14 bases. The CDR3 has 13 amino acids. The chain's CDR3 is CASSEGKGLGAFF. The CDR3 nucleotides read TGTGCCAGCAGTGAAGGAAAGGGGCTGGGGGCTTTCTTT.

This clone was seen more than once but under ten times. The rearrangement uses TRBV19 and TRBJ1-5; D gene unclear. From germline, CDR1 is LNHDA and CDR2 SQIVND (reference sequence). Trimming left V 3 bases short and J 0 bases short, with 9 bases between. CDR3 length equals 15 residues. CDR3 coding DNA: TGTGCCAGTAGTATCGCAGGAGGTAGCAATCAGCCCCAGCATTTT. Amino acid sequence: CASSIAGGSNQPQHF.

The CDR3 region has the DNA TGCGCCAGCAGCCAAGAACCGGGGGGCTCCTACAATGAGCAGTTCTTC. Its protein is CASSQEPGGSYNEQFF. V and J are TRBV4-3 and TRBJ2-1, with 7 nucleotides matching TRBD2. There are 16 residues in the CDR3. V shed 0 bases and J 0 bases; nucleotides not matched to a gene: 2. CDR1 LGHNA and CDR2 YSLEER come from the germline V gene.

This clone was seen more than once but under ten times. The chain joins TRBV29-1 to TRBJ2-3; D gene ambiguous. V lost 8 bases to trimming and J lost 6 bases, with 15 bases between them. This CDR3 is 12 amino acids long. Per germline, CDR1 SQVTM and CDR2 ANQGSEA. The CDR3 is CSTESLGDTQYF. CDR3 DNA sequence: TGCAGCACTGAAAGTCTCGGTGATACGCAGTATTTT.

The chain carries TRBV5-4 and TRBJ2-2; D might be TRBD2 (5 bases). CDR1 and CDR2 from the germline V gene are SGHNT and YYREEE (reference sequence). The V and J ends lost 4 bases and 7 bases respectively, with 17 bases between them. The CDR3 is 15 residues long. CDR3 region: CASSPAVGRDGELFF. The DNA of the CDR3 is TGTGCCAGCAGCCCGGCGGTGGGCCGGGACGGGGAGCTGTTTTTT.

This clone has only a few counts. This sequence joins TRBV7-9 and TRBJ2-1; D perhaps matches TRBD1 (6 bases). Germline CDR1 SEHNR, CDR2 FQNEAQ (reference sequence). This CDR3 is built from 16 residues. V was clipped by 2 bases and J by 4 bases, with 15 bases between them. The CDR3 loop reads CASSLLAAGVYNEQFF. The DNA for the CDR3 is TGTGCCAGCAGCTTATTGGCGGCAGGGGTATACAATGAGCAGTTCTTC.

The J gene is TRBJ2-3, the V gene TRBV10-2, with 8 bases aligning to TRBD2. V gave up 4 bases and J gave up 3 bases; unmatched junction bases: 9. The CDR3 length is 16 residues. Germline CDR1 is WSHSY and CDR2 is SAAADI. This CDR3 is CASSGGTSGLTDTQYF. CDR3 sequence (DNA): TGCGCCAGCAGTGGGGGGACTAGTGGATTGACAGATACGCAGTATTTT.

This clone was seen a few times. CDR3 sequence: CASSLAAGGRDEQFF. CDR3 nucleotides: TGTGCCAGCAGCCTGGCTGCGGGAGGGAGGGATGAGCAGTTCTTC. V usage is TRBV5-8 and J usage is TRBJ2-1, with 9 positions matching TRBD2. The V and J ends lost 4 bases and 8 bases, in that order; junction bases with no gene match: 10. Germline assignment: CDR1 SGHTS and CDR2 YDEGEE. The CDR3 is 15 residues long. Full variable domain (remainder filled in from reference TRBV5-8 and TRBJ2-1): EAGVTQSPTHLIKTRGQQATLRCSPISGHTSVYWYQQALGLGLQFLLWYDEGEERNRGNFPPRFSGRQFPNYSSELNVNALELEDSALYLCASSLAAGGRDEQFFGPGTRLTVL.

The CDR3 here is CASTQSKEKLFF. The CDR3 nucleotides are TGTGCCAGCACGCAGTCCAAGGAAAAACTGTTTTTT. The chain links TRBV6-1 to TRBJ1-4; D remains unclear. The germline CDR1 and CDR2 sequences are MNHNS and SASEGT. This CDR3 has 12 residues. Deletions cut 7 bases from V and 8 bases from J, with 11 bases between.

The sample holds a few counts of this clone. This chain joins TRBV6-6 and TRBJ1-5; possibly TRBD1 for D (6 bases). CDR1 and CDR2 from the germline V gene are MNHNY and SVGAGI (reference sequence). Between the trimmed V and J ends, which lost 4 bases and 2 bases, there was a span of 12 bases. This CDR3 contains 15 residues. CDR3: CASSSPGQRNQPQHF. The CDR3 DNA sequence: TGTGCCAGCAGTTCCCCCGGACAGCGCAATCAGCCCCAGCATTTT.

This clone came up a few times. V usage is TRBV28 and J usage is TRBJ2-5, with TRBD2 matching over 12 bases. From germline, CDR1 is MDHEN and CDR2 SYDVKM. Trimming removed 6 bases from V and 2 bases from J; junction bases left unmatched: 7. The CDR3 runs to 16 residues. The CDR3 DNA reads as TGTGCCAGCAGCCAAAGGACTAGCGGGAATCAAGAGACCCAGTACTTC. This codes for CASSQRTSGNQETQYF.

This chain's CDR3 is CASSLALGQGSDTQYF. CDR3 nucleotides: TGCGCCAGCAGCTTGGCCCTGGGGCAGGGTTCAGATACGCAGTATTTT. The chain employs TRBV5-1 and TRBJ2-3, with a tentative D call TRBD1 (5 bases). V lost 0 bases and J 4 bases, leaving 15 bases between the germline ends. This CDR3 contains 16 residues. Germline V lookup: CDR1 SGHRS, CDR2 YFSETQ.

V and J are TRBV4-3 and TRBJ2-1; 7 bases match TRBD2. The germline CDR1 and CDR2 sequences are LGHNA and YSLEER. The trim removed 0 bases at V and 7 bases at J, leaving 6 bases unmatched. The CDR3 has 15 residues. CDR3 sequence: CASSQDQRAGNEQFF. CDR3 sequence (DNA): TGCGCCAGCAGCCAAGATCAGAGAGCGGGAAATGAGCAGTTCTTC.

This clone was seen only once. This CDR3 reads CASTPGQGLGTEAFF. CDR3 DNA sequence: TGTGCCAGCACCCCCGGACAGGGCCTCGGCACTGAAGCTTTCTTT. The genes are TRBV9 and TRBJ1-1, with 8 bases matching TRBD1. With V trimmed by 6 bases and J by 4 bases, 11 bases remained unmatched. This CDR3 has 15 amino acids. Germline loops: CDR1 SGDLS, CDR2 YYNGEE.

This chain connects TRBV7-6 to TRBJ1-3; maybe TRBD1 (5 bases). V lost 5 bases and J 2 bases, leaving 16 bases between the germline ends. This CDR3 contains 16 residues. Per the germline V gene, CDR1 is SGHVS and CDR2 is FNYEAQ. The CDR3 region has the DNA TGTGCCAGCAGCCCCTTTGGGTCAGGGCCTGGAAACACCATATATTTT. It yields the protein CASSPFGSGPGNTIYF.

V gene TRBV27 combines with J gene TRBJ1-1; 9 nucleotides match TRBD1. Germline assignment: CDR1 MNHEY and CDR2 SMNVEV (reference sequence). This CDR3 is 15 amino acids long. V was pared by 4 bases and J by 5 bases, with 8 bases of the junction left unmatched. DNA of the CDR3: TGTGCCAGCAGTTCTCCTGGGACAGGGCAGACTGAAGCTTTCTTT. It translates to CASSSPGTGQTEAFF.

The sample holds a few counts of this clone. This chain's CDR3 is CASSQDLLYEQYF. The CDR3 DNA is TGCGCCAGCAGCCAAGATCTCCTGTACGAGCAGTACTTC. The chain is built from TRBV4-3 and TRBJ2-7, with D unclear. CDR1 and CDR2 (germline): LGHNA, YSLEER. This CDR3 has 13 amino acids. V lost 0 bases and J lost 4, with 7 bases in between.

This clone turned up a few times. The V call is TRBV2, the J call TRBJ2-7; weak D call: TRBD2 (5 bases). CDR1 and CDR2 from the germline V gene are SNHLY and FYNNEI. The V gene lost 6 bases and the J gene lost 0 bases, with 12 bases spanning the gap. The CDR3 loop spans 14 amino acids. In DNA form, the CDR3 reads TGTGCCAGCAGGGGGATAGCGCTCTCCTACGAGCAGTACTTC. As protein: CASRGIALSYEQYF.

This chain joins TRBV5-1 and TRBJ2-1; 7 positions agree with TRBD2. The CDR3 has 16 residues. Germline V CDR1 and CDR2: SGHRS, YFSETQ. J gave up 10 bases and V 0 bases, and 13 bases lay outside the gene matches. The CDR3 sequence: CASSLASVAGPAEQFF. The CDR3 nucleotides are TGCGCCAGCAGCTTGGCCTCGGTAGCGGGCCCTGCGGAGCAGTTCTTC. Full variable domain (missing parts from reference TRBV5-1 and TRBJ2-1): KAGVTQTPRYLIKTRGQQVTLSCSPISGHRSVSWYQQTPGQGLQFLFEYFSETQRNKGNFPGRFSGRQFSNSRSEMNVSTLELGDSALYLCASSLASVAGPAEQFFGPGTRLTVL.

The chain employs TRBV29-1 and TRBJ1-1; a possible D gene is TRBD1 (6 bases). Trimming took off 4 bases at V and 1 base at J, with 7 bases between the two ends. The CDR3 sequence is 12 residues long. The germline CDR1 and CDR2 sequences are SQVTM and ANQGSEA. CDR3 in amino acids: CSVARGNTEAFF. CDR3 DNA sequence: TGCAGCGTTGCCAGGGGGAACACTGAAGCTTTCTTT.